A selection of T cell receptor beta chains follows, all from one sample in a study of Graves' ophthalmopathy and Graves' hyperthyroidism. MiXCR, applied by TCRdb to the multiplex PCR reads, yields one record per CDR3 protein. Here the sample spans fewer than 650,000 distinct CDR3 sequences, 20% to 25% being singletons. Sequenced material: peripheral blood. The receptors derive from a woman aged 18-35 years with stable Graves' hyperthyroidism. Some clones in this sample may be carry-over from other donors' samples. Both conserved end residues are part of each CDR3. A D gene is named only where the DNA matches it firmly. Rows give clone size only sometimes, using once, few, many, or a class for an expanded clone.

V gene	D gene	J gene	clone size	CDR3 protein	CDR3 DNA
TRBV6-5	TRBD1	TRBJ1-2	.	CASSYSPGQGHYGYTF	TGTGCCAGCAGTTACTCACCGGGACAGGGGCATTATGGCTACACCTTC
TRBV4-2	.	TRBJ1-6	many	CASSSKLGAQGNSPLHF	TGTGCCAGCAGCTCTAAACTGGGGGCGCAGGGTAATTCACCCCTCCACTTT
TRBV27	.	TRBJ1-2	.	CASSLSGGQGNYGYTF	TGTGCCAGCAGTTTATCGGGGGGGCAGGGGAACTATGGCTACACCTTC
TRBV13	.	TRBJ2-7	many	CASSEDSHSYEQYF	TGTGCCAGCAGCGAGGACAGCCACTCCTACGAGCAGTACTTC
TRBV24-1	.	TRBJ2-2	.	CATSDYSEKLFF	TGTGCCACCAGTGATTATTCCGAAAAGCTGTTTTTT
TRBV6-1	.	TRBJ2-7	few	CASSERGDASYEQYF	TGTGCCAGCAGTGAAAGGGGGGACGCTTCCTACGAGCAGTACTTC
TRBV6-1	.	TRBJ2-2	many	CASSDKATGELFF	TGTGCCAGCAGTGACAAGGCCACCGGGGAGCTGTTTTTT
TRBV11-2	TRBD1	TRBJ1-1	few	CASSSLRQGARSEAFF	TGTGCCAGCAGCTCACTTCGACAGGGGGCGCGGAGTGAAGCTTTCTTT
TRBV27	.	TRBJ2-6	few	CASRTKGSGANVLTF	TGTGCCAGCAGAACTAAGGGGTCTGGGGCCAACGTCCTGACTTTC
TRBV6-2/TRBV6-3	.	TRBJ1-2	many	CASSSRLDKIFYGYTF	TGTGCCAGCAGTAGCCGGCTGGACAAGATATTCTATGGGTACACCTTC
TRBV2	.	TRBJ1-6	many	CASSWDAYNSPLHF	TGTGCCAGCAGTTGGGACGCCTATAATTCACCCCTCCACTTT
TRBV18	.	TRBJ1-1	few	CASSPAGQTNTEAFF	TGTGCCAGCTCACCGGCGGGACAAACGAACACTGAAGCTTTCTTT
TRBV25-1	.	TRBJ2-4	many	CASSEGGKGAKNIQYF	TGTGCCAGCAGTGAAGGTGGTAAGGGGGCCAAAAACATTCAGTACTTC
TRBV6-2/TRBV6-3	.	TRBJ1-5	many	CASSYWAPGNQPQHF	TGTGCCAGCAGTTACTGGGCACCCGGCAATCAGCCCCAGCATTTT
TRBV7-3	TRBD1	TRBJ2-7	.	CASRKFGTGSYEQYF	TGTGCCAGCAGAAAATTCGGGACAGGGTCCTACGAGCAGTACTTC
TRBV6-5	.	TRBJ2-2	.	CASSYSREAGELFF	TGTGCCAGCAGTTACTCGAGGGAAGCCGGGGAGCTGTTTTTT
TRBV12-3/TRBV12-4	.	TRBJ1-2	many	CASSFGQGPGYTF	TGTGCCAGCAGTTTCGGGCAGGGGCCTGGCTACACCTTC
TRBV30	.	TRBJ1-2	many	CAWSETGDGYTF	TGTGCCTGGAGCGAGACAGGCGACGGCTACACCTTC
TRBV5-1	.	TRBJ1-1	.	CASSSRALNNEAFF	TGCGCCAGCAGCTCCCGGGCCTTGAACAATGAAGCTTTCTTT
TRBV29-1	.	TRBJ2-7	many	CSVVPDLDYEQYF	TGCAGCGTTGTTCCCGACTTGGACTACGAGCAGTACTTC
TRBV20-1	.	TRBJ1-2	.	CSASGGLNYGYTF	TGCAGTGCTAGTGGGGGCTTAAACTATGGCTACACCTTC
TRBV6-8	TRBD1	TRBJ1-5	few	CASNHPRQGIQPQHF	TGTGCCAGCAACCACCCGAGACAGGGTATTCAGCCCCAGCATTTT
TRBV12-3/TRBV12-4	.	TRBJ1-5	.	CASKNSNQPQHF	TGTGCCAGCAAAAATAGCAATCAGCCCCAGCATTTT
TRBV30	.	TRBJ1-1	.	CAWNGENTEAFF	TGTGCCTGGAACGGGGAGAACACTGAAGCTTTCTTT
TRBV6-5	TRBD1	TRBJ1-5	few	CASSSTGTGIPQPQHF	TGTGCCAGCAGTTCGACCGGGACAGGGATACCTCAGCCCCAGCATTTT
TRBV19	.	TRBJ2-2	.	CASRGLGSGELFF	TGTGCCAGTCGAGGTCTTGGTTCCGGGGAGCTGTTTTTT
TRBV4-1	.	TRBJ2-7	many	CASSQVMVRWRGGYYEQYF	TGCGCCAGCAGCCAAGTTATGGTCCGCTGGAGGGGGGGCTACTACGAGCAGTACTTC
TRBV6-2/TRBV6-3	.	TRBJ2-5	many	CASSSRDPWGTQYF	TGTGCCAGCAGTTCCCGGGACCCCTGGGGGACCCAGTACTTC
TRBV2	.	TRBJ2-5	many	CASSVQGTETQYF	TGTGCCAGCAGTGTTCAGGGTACAGAGACCCAGTACTTC
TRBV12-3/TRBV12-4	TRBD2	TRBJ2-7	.	CATSGGLNEQYF	TGTGCCACCTCGGGGGGATTAAACGAGCAGTACTTC
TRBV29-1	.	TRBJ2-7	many	CSVEGPGEQYF	TGCAGCGTTGAAGGTCCGGGTGAGCAGTACTTC
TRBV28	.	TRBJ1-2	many	CASSSRGLRDGYTF	TGTGCCAGCAGTTCCAGAGGCTTGCGGGATGGCTACACCTTC
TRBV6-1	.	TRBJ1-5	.	CASSETDYQPQHF	TGTGCCAGCAGTGAGACAGATTATCAGCCCCAGCATTTT
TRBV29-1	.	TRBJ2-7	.	CSADLRDNEQYF	TGCAGCGCCGACCTCCGGGACAACGAGCAGTACTTC
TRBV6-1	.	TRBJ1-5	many	CASSKFSNQPQHF	TGTGCCAGCAGTAAATTTAGCAATCAGCCCCAGCATTTT
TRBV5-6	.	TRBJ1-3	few	CASSSGTGDTIYF	TGTGCCAGCAGCTCGGGTACCGGGGACACCATATATTTT
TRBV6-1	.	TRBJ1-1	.	CASSEWWADGFF	TGTGCCAGCAGTGAATGGTGGGCAGATGGTTTCTTT